The 23 T cell receptor beta chains below were found in one sample sequenced in a study of CD8 T cells in Susac syndrome. Reverse transcription used 0.5 to 1 ug RNA and random hexamers. TCRdb used MiXCR to reprocess the immunoSEQ multiplex PCR reads, holding one entry per CDR3 protein. This sample has about 300,000 distinct CDR3 sequences, with approximately 89% found just once. The sequenced sample was CD8+ T cells from PBMCs. The receptors were gathered from a human donor with multiple sclerosis.

The chain carries TRBV18 and TRBJ1-2; 7 bases match TRBD1. V trimming: 1 base; J trimming: 4 bases; junction bases outside the gene matches: 12. CDR3 length: 17 residues. Germline V gene data show CDR1 as KGHSH and CDR2 as LQKENI. CDR3 sequence: CASSPQALGQAVYGYTF. DNA for the CDR3: TGTGCCAGCTCACCACAGGCCCTAGGACAGGCCGTCTATGGCTACACCTTC.

This rearrangement joins TRBV5-6 to TRBJ1-1, with unresolved D. V was clipped by 0 bases and J by 6 bases, with 9 bases between them. CDR3 size: 13 residues. The germline CDR1 and CDR2 sequences are SGHDT and YYEEEE. CDR3 in amino acids: CASSLEARAEAFF. DNA for the CDR3: TGTGCCAGCAGCTTGGAGGCCAGAGCTGAAGCTTTCTTT.

This rearrangement joins TRBV29-1 to TRBJ2-7; D is perhaps TRBD1 or TRBD2 (7 bases each). This CDR3 spans 15 amino acids. The V gene's germline CDR1 is SQVTM and CDR2 ANQGSEA. The V end was cut by 7 bases, the J end by 3 bases, with 22 bases between. In nucleotides, the CDR3 is TGCAGCGCTCAGGGGGGGGCTGGCAACCTCTACGAGCAGTACTTC. Translated, it gives CSAQGGAGNLYEQYF.

This chain links TRBV28 with TRBJ2-7; D is possibly TRBD1 or TRBD2 (5 bases each). CDR3 length: 13 residues. Germline CDR1 MDHEN, CDR2 SYDVKM. Between the trimmed V and J ends, which lost 4 bases and 3 bases, there was a span of 10 bases. The CDR3 region is CASSSRDHYEQYF. In DNA form, the CDR3 reads TGTGCCAGCAGTTCCCGGGACCACTACGAGCAGTACTTC.

The rearrangement joins TRBV20-1 to TRBJ2-7; D gene ambiguous. CDR1 DFQATT and CDR2 SNEGSKA come from the germline V gene (reference sequence). The CDR3 has 14 amino acids. V lost 3 bases to trimming and J lost 0 bases, with 12 bases between them. CDR3 DNA sequence: TGCAGTGCTAGGCCCTACCTGAGCTCCTACGAGCAGTACTTC. Protein product: CSARPYLSSYEQYF.

The chain joins TRBV7-9 to TRBJ1-2; 8 nucleotides match TRBD1. J lost 3 bases, V lost 5 bases, and 8 bases had no gene match. Germline CDR1 reads SEHNR; CDR2 reads FQNEAQ (reference sequence). The CDR3 is 15 residues long. As DNA, the CDR3 is TGTGCCAGCAGCCACCAAGGACAGGGAGACTATGGCTACACCTTC. This codes for CASSHQGQGDYGYTF.

The chain combines TRBV2 with TRBJ2-7; 7 nucleotides align to TRBD1. V lost 1 base, J lost 5 bases, and 8 bases stayed unmatched. CDR1 and CDR2 (germline): SNHLY, FYNNEI. This CDR3 comprises 15 residues. The CDR3 region is CASSEVQGGLHEQYF. DNA of the CDR3: TGTGCCAGCAGTGAAGTGCAAGGGGGCTTACACGAGCAGTACTTC.

V and J are TRBV4-1 and TRBJ1-4; D not certain. V was shortened by 0 bases and J by 2 bases, with 13 bases between the two germline ends. This CDR3 spans 17 amino acids. Germline V CDR1 and CDR2: MGHRA, YSYEKL. The CDR3 reads CASSQEVARVTNEKLFF. In DNA, the CDR3 is TGCGCCAGCAGCCAAGAGGTGGCAAGGGTTACTAATGAAAAACTGTTTTTT.

V is TRBV11-2 and J is TRBJ2-3; 11 bases fit TRBD2. CDR1 and CDR2 (germline): SGHAT, FQNNGV. The length of the CDR3 is 16 residues. Germline trimming cut 2 bases from V and 1 base from J; bases unmatched to any gene: 2. The CDR3 here is CASSLLAGGRTDTQYF. The DNA for the CDR3 is TGTGCCAGCAGCTTACTAGCGGGGGGCCGCACAGATACGCAGTATTTT.

This rearrangement joins TRBV5-1 to TRBJ1-4; D is undetermined. Per the germline V gene, CDR1 is SGHRS and CDR2 is YFSETQ. CDR3 length: 14 amino acids. Trimming took off 4 bases at V and 4 bases at J, with 11 bases between the two ends. The CDR3: CASSDPALNEKLFF. The DNA of the CDR3 is TGCGCCAGCAGCGACCCGGCCCTTAATGAAAAACTGTTTTTT.

Here the CDR3 DNA reads TGTGCCAGCAGTCCCGGGACAGGGTCGAGCACTGAAGCTTTCTTT. As protein: CASSPGTGSSTEAFF. V gene TRBV12-3 or TRBV12-4 combines with J gene TRBJ1-1; TRBD1 matches 9 bases. The CDR3 runs to 15 residues. V was clipped by 5 bases and J by 4 bases; unmatched bases: 8.

The gene calls are TRBV7-8 and TRBJ2-5, with D uncertain. The V gene's germline CDR1 is SGHVS and CDR2 FQNEAQ. The CDR3 is made up of 14 amino acids. The germline V and J ends were trimmed by 5 bases and 0 bases, with 10 bases remaining between them. CDR3 protein: CASSPDPYQETQYF. The CDR3 DNA reads as TGTGCCAGCAGCCCTGACCCGTACCAAGAGACCCAGTACTTC.

The chain has TRBV4-3 and TRBJ1-5; D unresolved. Per the germline V gene, CDR1 is LGHNA and CDR2 is YSLEER. CDR3 length: 15 residues. The V end was cut by 4 bases, the J end by 3 bases, with 13 bases between. CDR3 in amino acids: CASSPSALANQPQHF. CDR3 DNA: TGCGCCAGCAGCCCCTCGGCGTTGGCCAATCAGCCCCAGCATTTT.

This chain links TRBV27 with TRBJ2-5; weak D call: TRBD2 (6 bases). The CDR3 runs 13 residues. Per the germline V gene, CDR1 is MNHEY and CDR2 is SMNVEV (reference sequence). The V end lost 4 bases, the J end lost 3 bases, and 9 bases lay between the germline ends. The CDR3 sequence: CASSWGLKETQYF. CDR3 in DNA: TGTGCCAGCAGTTGGGGACTTAAAGAGACCCAGTACTTC.

The V and J genes are TRBV20-1 and TRBJ1-4, with D possibly matching TRBD1 (6 bases). V lost 1 base to trimming and J lost 8 bases, with 17 bases between them. Per the germline V gene, CDR1 is DFQATT and CDR2 is SNEGSKA (reference sequence). The CDR3 spans 15 residues. The CDR3 loop is CSARVGQGKGEKLFF. DNA for the CDR3: TGCAGTGCTAGAGTTGGTCAGGGGAAGGGCGAAAAACTGTTTTTT.

The CDR3 protein is CSVELLGPSRGYTF. CDR3 nucleotides: TGCAGCGTTGAATTGCTGGGCCCCTCCCGGGGCTACACCTTC. V is TRBV29-1 and J is TRBJ1-2, with D unclear. Germline loops: CDR1 SQVTM, CDR2 ANQGSEA. The CDR3 spans 14 residues. V lost 2 bases and J 8 bases, leaving 18 bases between the germline ends.

The gene calls are TRBV20-1 and TRBJ1-2; D perhaps matches TRBD1 (6 bases). The V gene lost 4 bases and the J gene lost 7 bases, with 19 bases spanning the gap. The CDR3 runs to 14 residues. Per germline, CDR1 DFQATT and CDR2 SNEGSKA (reference sequence). The CDR3 here is CSATSSTGGFGYTF. The CDR3 region has the DNA TGCAGTGCTACAAGTTCGACAGGAGGATTTGGCTACACCTTC.

V usage is TRBV5-1 and J usage is TRBJ2-7, with 10 bases aligning to TRBD1. The V segment lost 4 bases and the J segment 6 bases; nucleotides outside the gene matches: 7. The germline gives CDR1 SGHRS, CDR2 YFSETQ. CDR3 length: 14 residues. The CDR3 coding sequence is TGCGCCAGCAGCCCCCGACAGGGGGCGAGCGAGCAGTACTTC. Translated, it gives CASSPRQGASEQYF. Full variable domain (outside the CDR3, taken from reference TRBV5-1 and TRBJ2-7): KAGVTQTPRYLIKTRGQQVTLSCSPISGHRSVSWYQQTPGQGLQFLFEYFSETQRNKGNFPGRFSGRQFSNSRSEMNVSTLELGDSALYLCASSPRQGASEQYFGPGTRLTVT.

The rearrangement uses TRBV27 and TRBJ1-1; D ambiguous. Germline loops: CDR1 MNHEY, CDR2 SMNVEV (reference sequence). The ends were cut back, 3 bases at V and 1 base at J, with 9 bases in the middle. The CDR3 contains 14 residues. Here the CDR3 DNA reads TGTGCCAGCAGTTTGGTGAGTTCGAACACTGAAGCTTTCTTT. This sequence encodes CASSLVSSNTEAFF.

The gene calls are TRBV19 and TRBJ1-1; D is ambiguous. Trimming stripped 4 bases from V and 6 bases from J, with 6 bases between. Germline V gene data show CDR1 as LNHDA and CDR2 as SQIVND (reference sequence). There are 11 residues in the CDR3. CDR3 protein: CASSNSAEAFF. The CDR3 DNA reads TGTGCCAGTAGTAATTCTGCTGAAGCTTTCTTT.

V gene TRBV28 combines with J gene TRBJ1-4; tentative D call: TRBD1 (5 bases). Germline values: CDR1 MDHEN, CDR2 SYDVKM. The CDR3 is 18 amino acids. V lost 7 bases, J lost 6 bases, and 27 bases lay in between. The CDR3 sequence: CASTPDRATAGSYEKLFF. CDR3 nucleotide sequence: TGTGCCAGCACCCCAGATAGAGCGACAGCAGGAAGTTATGAAAAACTGTTTTTT.

The chain links TRBV4-2 to TRBJ2-5; D unresolved. The CDR3 length is 19 residues. From germline, CDR1 is LGHNA and CDR2 YNFKEQ. Trimming removed 0 bases at V and 1 base at J, with 21 bases between. The CDR3 spells CASSQDPETSQGSQETQYF. The CDR3, as DNA: TGTGCCAGCAGCCAAGATCCGGAGACCTCCCAAGGATCCCAAGAGACCCAGTACTTC.

This clonotype was counted a single time. The chain joins TRBV28 to TRBJ2-2, with 11 positions matching TRBD2. From germline, CDR1 is MDHEN and CDR2 SYDVKM. CDR3 size: 16 residues. Trimming at V came to 7 bases and at J to 0 bases, leaving 4 bases not matched to a gene. The CDR3 nucleotides read TGTGCCAGCACCCTGGGACTAGCGGCGAACACCGGGGAGCTGTTTTTT. Encoded protein: CASTLGLAANTGELFF.